The 20 T cell receptor beta chains below were found in one sample sequenced in a study of early T cells in non-severe SARS-CoV-2 infection. TCRdb reprocessed the 5' RACE reads with MiXCR, giving one entry per CDR3 protein. The sample consists of 65,000 to 95,000 distinct CDR3 sequences, roughly an eighth of them appearing once. This specimen consisted of whole blood, obtained at baseline. Source of these receptors: an adult who was a healthcare worker with PCR-confirmed SARS-CoV-2 infection or an uninfected control (not recorded which). The donor label of this sample is uncertain.

CDR3 DNA sequence: TGTGCCAGCAGCTTAGTAGCGGGGCTTAACAATGAGCAGTTCTTC. Its protein is CASSLVAGLNNEQFF. The V and J genes are TRBV7-2 and TRBJ2-1, with 8 bases aligning to TRBD2. V gave up 1 base and J gave up 5 bases; unmatched junction bases: 4. Germline CDR1 reads SGHTA; CDR2 reads FQGNSA. The length of the CDR3 is 15 residues.

This clonotype was seen ten or more times. The rearrangement uses TRBV6-5 and TRBJ1-6; unclear D gene. Germline CDR1 reads MNHEY; CDR2 reads SVGAGI. The CDR3 spans 12 residues. Deletions cut 5 bases from V and 13 bases from J, with 12 bases between. The chain's CDR3 is CASSLAEGPLHF. As DNA, the CDR3 is TGTGCCAGCAGTCTTGCCGAGGGTCCCCTCCACTTT.

The rearrangement joins TRBV24-1 to TRBJ2-3, with 13 bases matching TRBD2. The trim removed 4 bases at V and 5 bases at J, leaving 5 bases unmatched. CDR1 and CDR2 (germline): KGHDR, SFDVKD. This CDR3 is built from 16 residues. CDR3 sequence (DNA): TGTGCCACCAGTGACGGACTAGCGGGAGACAGAGATACGCAGTATTTT. Translated, it gives CATSDGLAGDRDTQYF.

Ten or more counts support this clonotype. The genes are TRBV20-1 and TRBJ2-5; unclear D gene. There are 11 residues in the CDR3. V shed 7 bases and J shed 5 bases, with 11 bases lying between them. The V gene's germline CDR1 is DFQATT and CDR2 SNEGSKA (reference sequence). CDR3 in amino acids: CSVTLGETQYF. The CDR3 DNA sequence: TGCAGTGTGACTCTGGGGGAGACCCAGTACTTC.

This chain connects TRBV24-1 to TRBJ2-3; no definite D call. The CDR3 is 14 amino acids. CDR1 is KGHDR, CDR2 SFDVKD, per germline. Trimming removed 2 bases at V and 4 bases at J, with 9 bases between. CDR3 amino acids: CATSDSGRADTQYF. The CDR3, as DNA: TGTGCCACCAGTGATTCTGGTAGGGCAGATACGCAGTATTTT.

The CDR3 is CAIGVDTDTQYF. CDR3 coding DNA: TGTGCCATCGGGGTAGACACAGATACGCAGTATTTT. The chain is built from TRBV7-6 and TRBJ2-3; D is possibly TRBD2 (5 bases). Germline V lookup: CDR1 SGHVS, CDR2 FNYEAQ. V lost 10 bases and J 2 bases, leaving 10 bases between the germline ends. The CDR3 has 12 amino acids.

This chain joins TRBV3-1 and TRBJ1-2, with D unresolved. Between the trimmed V and J ends, which lost 0 bases and 8 bases, there was a span of 7 bases. Germline V gene data show CDR1 as LGHDT and CDR2 as YNNKEL (reference sequence). This CDR3 has 12 residues. Here the CDR3 reads CASSQEGRGYTF. As DNA, the CDR3 is TGTGCCAGCAGCCAAGAAGGAAGAGGCTACACCTTC. The full variable domain, in which reference TRBV3-1 and TRBJ1-2 provide the parts outside the CDR3, is DTAVSQTPKYLVTQMGNDKSIKCEQNLGHDTMYWYKQDSKKFLKIMFSYNNKELIINETVPNRFSPKSPDKAHLNLHINSLELGDSAVYFCASSQEGRGYTFGSGTRLTVV.

This clonotype was counted a few times. The chain carries TRBV20-1 and TRBJ2-3; D not certain. Germline values: CDR1 DFQATT, CDR2 SNEGSKA (reference sequence). The CDR3 is made up of 12 amino acids. Between the trimmed V and J ends, which lost 1 base and 2 bases, there was a span of 4 bases. The CDR3 here is CSARADTDTQYF. Here the CDR3 DNA reads TGCAGTGCTAGAGCTGACACAGATACGCAGTATTTT.

This rearrangement joins TRBV7-6 to TRBJ2-5; D unresolved. Looked up from germline, CDR1 is SGHVS and CDR2 is FNYEAQ. This CDR3 has 14 amino acids. The V end lost 5 bases, the J end lost 1 base, and 11 bases lay between the germline ends. CDR3 bases: TGTGCCAGCAGCCTGACTCAGCCCCAAGAGACCCAGTACTTC. It codes for CASSLTQPQETQYF.

This chain connects TRBV10-3 to TRBJ1-2; D ambiguous. The CDR3 sequence is 11 residues long. Trimming removed 10 bases at V and 7 bases at J, with 13 bases between. The V gene's germline CDR1 is ENHRY and CDR2 SYGVKD. The chain's CDR3 is CATTEWGGYTF. As DNA, the CDR3 is TGTGCCACAACAGAATGGGGTGGCTACACCTTC.

This clonotype occurred a few times. This sequence joins TRBV11-2 and TRBJ2-6; D is unclear. V dropped 4 bases and J dropped 1 base, with 11 bases sitting between them. The CDR3 is made up of 16 amino acids. Germline V CDR1 and CDR2: SGHAT, FQNNGV. CDR3 sequence: CASSSFSVSGANVLTF. CDR3 in DNA: TGTGCCAGCAGCTCTTTCTCCGTGTCTGGGGCCAACGTCCTGACTTTC.

The V and J genes are TRBV7-8 and TRBJ2-3, with no clear D. Germline V lookup: CDR1 SGHVS, CDR2 FQNEAQ. Trimming took off 5 bases at V and 4 bases at J, with 16 bases between the two ends. The CDR3 length is 15 residues. DNA of the CDR3: TGTGCCAGCAGCAAGCCCGGAAGACCCTCAGATACGCAGTATTTT. Protein: CASSKPGRPSDTQYF.

Many counts were recorded for this clonotype. V gene TRBV21-1 combines with J gene TRBJ2-1; the table's D call, TRBD2, was not checked against the DNA. TRBV21-1 is described as a pseudogene. This CDR3 has 16 residues. In DNA, the CDR3 is TGTGCCAGCAGCAAAGGATTCGGAGGAGCCCACAATGAGCAGTTCTTC. This encodes CASSKGFGGAHNEQFF.

V usage is TRBV2 and J usage is TRBJ2-7; TRBD2 matches 8 bases. The ends lost 8 bases at V and 3 bases at J; junction bases unmatched: 9. This CDR3 region has 14 residues. Germline CDR1 SNHLY, CDR2 FYNNEI. The CDR3 DNA reads as TGTGCCAGCGGCAGGGGCAGCGGGAGCTACGAGCAGTACTTC. Translating gives CASGRGSGSYEQYF.

At least ten counts were recorded for this clonotype. V and J are TRBV21-1 and TRBJ2-7. TRBV21-1 is annotated as a pseudogene. The CDR3 is 15 residues long. In DNA form, the CDR3 reads TGTGCCAGCAGCAAATCCGGAACGGACTCCTACGAGCAGTACTTC. This codes for CASSKSGTDSYEQYF.

The V call is TRBV10-3, the J call TRBJ2-7, with D possibly being TRBD2 (7 bases). There are 15 residues in the CDR3. CDR1 and CDR2 (germline): ENHRY, SYGVKD. V was shortened by 10 bases and J by 0 bases, with 19 bases between the two germline ends. This CDR3 reads CATLGAGDLSYEQYF. The CDR3 nucleotides read TGTGCCACCCTGGGGGCGGGGGACCTCTCCTACGAGCAGTACTTC.

This clonotype turned up a few times. The rearrangement links TRBV6-1 to TRBJ2-5, with 7 bases fitting TRBD2. The CDR3 totals 13 residues. The J segment lost 1 base and the V segment lost 9 bases, leaving 5 bases of the junction unmatched. Germline values: CDR1 MNHNS, CDR2 SASEGT. The CDR3 bases are TGTGCCAGTGAGCGGGACTCCCAAGAGACCCAGTACTTC. The encoded protein is CASERDSQETQYF.

This clonotype has just one count. V gene TRBV2 combines with J gene TRBJ2-7; a possible D gene is TRBD2 (5 bases). The ends were cut back, 10 bases at V and 0 bases at J, with 22 bases in the middle. CDR3 size: 16 residues. Germline V gives CDR1 SNHLY, CDR2 FYNNEI. CDR3 amino acids: CATLRGWRGSSYEQYF. The CDR3 bases are TGTGCCACCCTCCGGGGTTGGCGCGGTAGCTCCTACGAGCAGTACTTC.

This clonotype was observed at least ten times. The V gene is TRBV7-3, the J gene TRBJ2-1, with a weak D call TRBD1 (6 bases). Germline assignment: CDR1 SGHTA and CDR2 FQGTGA. The CDR3 is 13 residues long. Trimming shortened V by 4 bases and J by 8 bases, and 12 bases separated the two germline ends. CDR3 in amino acids: CASSWAQGYEQFF. CDR3 DNA sequence: TGTGCCAGCAGCTGGGCACAGGGCTATGAGCAGTTCTTC.

This clonotype was seen at least ten times. The CDR3 spells CATALAPSTDTQYF. DNA for the CDR3: TGTGCCACCGCACTAGCGCCTTCCACAGATACGCAGTATTTT. The gene calls are TRBV19 and TRBJ2-3; the match to TRBD2 covers 7 bases. V gave up 10 bases and J gave up 2 bases; unmatched junction bases: 9. The CDR3 spans 14 residues. The germline CDR1 and CDR2 sequences are LNHDA and SQIVND (reference sequence). Using reference TRBV19 and TRBJ2-3 for the parts outside the CDR3, the full variable domain is DGGITQSPKYLFRKEGQNVTLSCEQNLNHDAMYWYRQDPGQGLRLIYYSQIVNDFQKGDIAEGYSVSREKKESFPLTVTSAQKNPTAFYLCATALAPSTDTQYFGPGTRLTVL.